The rows below give T cell receptor beta chains drawn from one sample of a study of spatial heterogeneity in lung cancer. TCRdb re-called the 5' RACE reads through MiXCR, storing one row per CDR3 protein. The sample includes about 3,700 distinct CDR3 sequences, about 30% of them seen just once. The sequenced sample was normal lung tissue next to the tumor, obtained at surgery. The receptor set was obtained from a male donor with early-stage non-small cell lung cancer. Both conserved end residues are part of each CDR3. A D gene is named only where the DNA matches it firmly. Some rows have no size entry. The others give once, few or many, or a class for an expanded clone.

CDR3 length | clone size | D gene | J gene | V gene | CDR3 DNA | CDR3 protein
14 | many | - | TRBJ2-5 | TRBV18 | TGTGCCAGCTCATCGCTCTCAGGGCAAGAGACCCAGTACTTC | CASSSLSGQETQYF
19 | medium-sized | - | TRBJ2-5 | TRBV20-1 | TGCAGTGCTAGAGATACGGGCTGGGGCCTGAATAATCCAGAAGAGACCCAGTACTTC | CSARDTGWGLNNPEETQYF
14 | few | TRBD1 | TRBJ2-1 | TRBV19 | TGTGCCAGTAAGGAGACAGGGTTGGGGAATGAGCAGTTCTTC | CASKETGLGNEQFF
14 | many | - | TRBJ2-7 | TRBV28 | TGTGCCAGCAGAGAAACAGGGATCCCTGGCGAGCAGTACTTC | CASRETGIPGEQYF
14 | - | - | TRBJ2-2 | TRBV3-1 | TGTGCCAGCAGCCAAGCTGGTGGCACCGGGGAGCTGTTTTTT | CASSQAGGTGELFF
14 | medium-sized | TRBD1 | TRBJ1-2 | TRBV6-5 | TGTGCCACCCGGACAGGGTGGGAAAAGGATGGCTACACCTTC | CATRTGWEKDGYTF
13 | few | - | TRBJ2-1 | TRBV7-3 | TGTGCCAGCAGCTCGGGGGTAAACAATGAGCAGTTCTTC | CASSSGVNNEQFF
16 | many | - | TRBJ1-3 | TRBV7-9 | TGTGCCAGCAGCCCCGAATTAGCCAGCTCTGGAAACACCATATATTTT | CASSPELASSGNTIYF
13 | medium-sized | - | TRBJ2-7 | TRBV5-6 | TGTGCCAGCAGCTTGGGCTCTAGCTACGAGCAGTACTTC | CASSLGSSYEQYF
17 | large | TRBD2 | TRBJ2-5 | TRBV7-3 | TGTGCCAGCAGCTCCGGGACTAGCGGGAGGACCGGAGAGACCCAGTACTTC | CASSSGTSGRTGETQYF
17 | - | - | TRBJ2-4 | TRBV12-3/TRBV12-4 | TGTGCCAGCAGTTACGTTTGGGGGGCGTTAGGCAAAAACATTCAGTACTTC | CASSYVWGALGKNIQYF
20 | medium-sized | - | TRBJ1-5 | TRBV7-9 | TGTGCCAGCAGCTTAGGCTCAGGGTTTGGCGCATTTGGGGTGGATCAGCCCCAGCATTTT | CASSLGSGFGAFGVDQPQHF
14 | - | - | TRBJ1-4 | TRBV5-1 | TGCGCCAGCAGCTTAGGGACTGCTAATGAAAAACTGTTTTTT | CASSLGTANEKLFF
12 | medium-sized | - | TRBJ2-1 | TRBV24-1 | TGTGCCACCAGTTGGGGGTACAATGAGCAGTTCTTC | CATSWGYNEQFF
18 | large | TRBD2 | TRBJ2-1 | TRBV7-9 | TGTGCCAGCAGCTTACTCTCTAGCGGGAGGCCCCTTGGCAATGAGCAGTTCTTC | CASSLLSSGRPLGNEQFF
14 | medium-sized | - | TRBJ1-1 | TRBV28 | TGTGCCAGCAGGAACCCCTCCAGGTACACTGAAGCTTTCTTT | CASRNPSRYTEAFF
13 | once | - | TRBJ1-5 | TRBV19 | TGTGCCAGTAGCACCACTAAGAGGGAGCCCCAGCATTTT | CASSTTKREPQHF
14 | many | TRBD1 | TRBJ2-2 | TRBV12-3/TRBV12-4 | TGTGCCAGCAGTTTTCAGGGGGCCGCCGGGGAGCTGTTTTTT | CASSFQGAAGELFF
17 | once | - | TRBJ2-3 | TRBV7-9 | TGTGCCAGCAGACCCTCTACGGCTCGCCCAAGCACAGATACGCAGTATTTT | CASRPSTARPSTDTQYF
15 | medium-sized | TRBD1 | TRBJ1-5 | TRBV2 | TGTGCCAGCAGTGAAAAAGCCAGGGGGAATCAGCCCCAGCATTTT | CASSEKARGNQPQHF
18 | - | TRBD2 | TRBJ2-2 | TRBV7-6 | TGTGCCAGCAGCTTAGCGCTTCCGGGAGGTACGAACACCGGGGAGCTGTTTTTT | CASSLALPGGTNTGELFF
16 | - | - | TRBJ2-1 | TRBV6-2/TRBV6-3 | TGTGCCAGCAGGGTAGAGGGACATAGCTCCTACAATGAGCAGTTCTTC | CASRVEGHSSYNEQFF
15 | - | - | TRBJ1-1 | TRBV6-5 | TGTGCCAGCAGTTACACCCCACCCTCGGAGACTGAAGCTTTCTTT | CASSYTPPSETEAFF
13 | medium-sized | - | TRBJ2-5 | TRBV12-3/TRBV12-4 | TGTGCCAGCAGTTTGTCAGTATCTGAGACCCAGTACTTC | CASSLSVSETQYF
14 | medium-sized | - | TRBJ1-3 | TRBV20-1 | TGCAGTGCTACGGGGACCGAGACTGGAAACACCATATATTTT | CSATGTETGNTIYF
15 | - | - | TRBJ1-3 | TRBV28 | TGTGCCAGCAGTTTGCCCTCATGGACGGAAAACACCATATATTTT | CASSLPSWTENTIYF
12 | medium-sized | TRBD2 | TRBJ2-3 | TRBV10-1 | TGCGCCAGCAGTGAGAACGGCGGGGGGCAGTATTTT | CASSENGGGQYF
13 | medium-sized | - | TRBJ2-7 | TRBV7-9 | TGTGCCAGCAGCTTAAGACGGTCCTACGAGCAGTACTTC | CASSLRRSYEQYF
15 | many | - | TRBJ2-5 | TRBV9 | TGTGCCAGCACCTGGGCAGGGTTGGACCAAGAGACCCAGTACTTC | CASTWAGLDQETQYF
14 | many | - | TRBJ1-4 | TRBV20-1 | TGCAGTGCCAGAAAGACGGGTGGGGGAGAAAAACTGTTTTTT | CSARKTGGGEKLFF
12 | few | - | TRBJ2-1 | TRBV12-3/TRBV12-4 | TGTGCCAGCTCATATATTGTGCGTGAGCAGTTCTTC | CASSYIVREQFF
14 | medium-sized | - | TRBJ1-1 | TRBV28 | TGTGCCAGCAGTGCAGGGGCCCCGGCCCCTGAAGCTTTCTTT | CASSAGAPAPEAFF
15 | medium-sized | TRBD1 | TRBJ1-4 | TRBV11-2 | TGTGCCAGCAGCTCCCCGGGACAGATAGATGAAAAACTGTTTTTT | CASSSPGQIDEKLFF
14 | medium-sized | TRBD1 | TRBJ1-6 | TRBV9 | TGTGCCAGCAGTGAGGGACAGGGAGGTTCACCCCTCCACTTT | CASSEGQGGSPLHF
14 | - | - | TRBJ1-1 | TRBV5-1 | TGCGCCAGCAGCTTGGGACAGTTGGGATCGGAAGCTTTCTTT | CASSLGQLGSEAFF
15 | medium-sized | - | TRBJ1-5 | TRBV18 | TGTGCCAGCTCACCAGGAGTTCAAGGGTCGGGTCCCCAGCATTTT | CASSPGVQGSGPQHF
15 | - | - | TRBJ2-7 | TRBV5-4 | TGTGCCAGCACCCCCCGAGGGGGAGTATCCTACGAGCAGTACTTC | CASTPRGGVSYEQYF
15 | - | - | TRBJ2-2 | TRBV5-4 | TGTGCCAGCAGCTCCCGGGACATACTCACCGGGGAGCTGTTTTTT | CASSSRDILTGELFF
13 | medium-sized | - | TRBJ2-6 | TRBV7-3 | TGTGCCAGCAGCTACTCTGGGGCCAACGTCCTGACTTTC | CASSYSGANVLTF
15 | medium-sized | TRBD1 | TRBJ2-3 | TRBV5-6 | TGTGCCAGCAGCTTGGATACGACAGGGACAGATACGCAGTATTTT | CASSLDTTGTDTQYF
15 | medium-sized | - | TRBJ1-5 | TRBV5-1 | TGCGCCAGCAGCCCTTCCGACAGGACCAATCAGCCCCAGCATTTT | CASSPSDRTNQPQHF
15 | medium-sized | - | TRBJ1-5 | TRBV12-3/TRBV12-4 | TGTGCCAGCAAAATCGGGACGGGGAGCAATCAGCCCCAGCATTTT | CASKIGTGSNQPQHF